A single sample gave rise to the 7 T cell receptor beta chains below, sequenced in a study of blood T cell repertoires in COVID-19. TCRdb's copy holds only in-frame clones and misses some; the assay was immunoSEQ multiplex PCR. Among approximately 32,000 clones listed, 80% to 90% were seen once. Sequencing input: peripheral blood. Receptors originate from a man between 60 and 70 years old with active COVID-19.

The chain joins TRBV6-6 to TRBJ2-7, with D hard to call. Germline V CDR1 and CDR2: MNHNY, SVGAGI (reference sequence). The CDR3 loop spans 13 amino acids. Trimming left V 5 bases short and J 6 bases short, with 14 bases between. CDR3 bases: TGTGCCAGCAGTCCCCTAGACTCCCTCGAGCAGTACTTC. Protein sequence: CASSPLDSLEQYF.

The chain is built from TRBV5-8 and TRBJ2-1, with 8 bases matching TRBD2. J gave up 0 bases and V 4 bases, and 3 bases lay outside the gene matches. Germline lookup yields CDR1 SGHTS and CDR2 YDEGEE. This CDR3 is built from 15 residues. This chain's CDR3 is CASSRSGGSYNEQFF. In DNA, the CDR3 is TGTGCCAGCAGCCGAAGCGGGGGCTCCTACAATGAGCAGTTCTTC.

This clone was detected only a few times. The chain carries TRBV19 and TRBJ2-7; D gene uncertain. This CDR3 has 13 amino acids. V was shortened by 5 bases and J by 2 bases, with 10 bases between the two germline ends. In germline, CDR1 is LNHDA, CDR2 SQIVND (reference sequence). The CDR3 sequence is CASSSGQTYEQYF. The CDR3 nucleotides read TGTGCCAGTAGTTCTGGGCAGACCTACGAGCAGTACTTC.

The chain uses TRBV4-3 and TRBJ2-5; TRBD1 matches 11 bases. This CDR3 is 15 amino acids long. The V gene's germline CDR1 is LGHNA and CDR2 YSLEER. J gave up 5 bases and V 4 bases, and 6 bases lay outside the gene matches. CDR3 nucleotides: TGCGCCAGCAGCCCTGGGACAGGGGGAGCGGAGACCCAGTACTTC. Translated: CASSPGTGGAETQYF.

The rearrangement uses TRBV7-8 and TRBJ2-3; TRBD2 aligns across 10 bases. V shed 2 bases and J 1 base; nucleotides not matched to a gene: 3. The germline CDR1 and CDR2 sequences are SGHVS and FQNEAQ. This CDR3 contains 16 residues. The CDR3 coding sequence is TGTGCCAGCAGCTTATGGACTAGCGGTCGCACAGATACGCAGTATTTT. This gives the protein CASSLWTSGRTDTQYF.

The CDR3 bases are TGTGCCTGGGGGGACAAAAACTATGGCTACACCTTC. Protein: CAWGDKNYGYTF. The chain recombines TRBV30 with TRBJ1-2, with D possibly TRBD1 on 6 matching bases. The V gene lost 5 bases and the J gene lost 2 bases, with 9 bases spanning the gap. The CDR3 is 12 amino acids. Germline CDR1 reads GTSNPN; CDR2 reads SVGIG (reference sequence).

The CDR3 here is CASSPIGGGQAYEQYF. In DNA, the CDR3 is TGTGCCAGCAGCCCCATCGGCGGGGGCCAGGCCTACGAGCAGTACTTC. The chain combines TRBV27 with TRBJ2-7; D may be TRBD2 (7 bases). CDR3 length: 16 residues. V was clipped by 6 bases and J by 2 bases, with 20 bases between them. Looked up from germline, CDR1 is MNHEY and CDR2 is SMNVEV (reference sequence).